This TCR beta chain was profiled in a study of graft-versus-host responses after intestinal transplantation. This table comes from immunoSEQ multiplex PCR, and its TCRdb copy is limited to in-frame clones, with some not included. The data contain 4,600 or so clones, less than 30% of them singletons. This clone is medium-sized by share. Whole-study results and caveats: Early post-transplant HvG declines were associated with peak circulating GvH clone levels.

CDR3 size: 15 residues. The V gene's germline CDR1 is SGHAT and CDR2 FQNNGV. The V gene end was trimmed by 0 bases and the J gene end by 3 bases; junction bases not matched to a gene: 1. This TCR came from a human patient who was an organ donor for intestinal transplantation. The V call is TRBV11-2, the J call TRBJ1-1, with 10 bases aligning to TRBD1. Material: alloreactive CD4+ T cells from a mixed lymphocyte reaction culture, obtained before transplantation. Subset given: CFSE-low proliferating T cells sorted from approximately six-day pre-transplant mixed lymphocyte reaction (GvH or HvG direction). The CDR3 here is CASSLDGTGDTEAFF. In DNA form, the CDR3 reads TGTGCCAGCAGCTTAGATGGGACAGGGGACACTGAAGCTTTCTTT.